The clone carrying this T cell receptor (beta chain) has more than one count but fewer than ten. This sample was included in a study of molecular identifiers for immune sequencing clone quantification. TCRdb processed the PCR reads anew with MiXCR; each CDR3 protein has one entry. The table has roughly 90,000 distinct CDR3 sequences, roughly 25% seen once. This CDR3 region has 14 residues. V trimming: 4 bases; J trimming: 2 bases; junction bases outside the gene matches: 2. The germline gives CDR1 MNHEY, CDR2 SMNVEV (reference sequence). Sequencing used naive CD8+ T cells from blood, with Jurkat cell RNA spiked in. The sample's subset: FACS-sorted CD8+CD4-CCR7+CD45RA+ naive T cells. This receptor was obtained from a human donor in good health. Some libraries in this study had Jurkat cell RNA spiked in. V gene TRBV27 combines with J gene TRBJ2-3, with 8 nucleotides matching TRBD2. The CDR3 loop reads CASSSAGVTDTQYF. The CDR3 region has the DNA TGTGCCAGCAGTTCAGCGGGGGTCACAGATACGCAGTATTTT.